This is a list of T cell receptor beta chains from one sample in a study of blood T cell repertoires in COVID-19. The assay was immunoSEQ multiplex PCR, and TCRdb's table has in-frame clones only and misses some. The data contain 250,000 to 300,000 clones, 80% to 85% of them singletons. The sample was PBMCs or T cells enriched from blood (not recorded which). These TCRs come from a man aged 45-60 years who had recovered from COVID-19. CDR3s include the opening cysteine and the closing phenylalanine or tryptophan. The D gene is left open where the match is weak. Size tells how often a clone was seen (once, few, many) or the class of an expanded clone, and some rows leave it out.

CDR3	DNA	size	V	J	D
CAITEDRSDTQYF	TGTGCCATCACCGAGGACAGATCAGATACGCAGTATTTT	once	TRBV10-3	TRBJ2-3	.
CASSRTSGEGDTQYF	TGTGCTAGCAGCAGAACTAGCGGGGAGGGAGATACGCAGTATTTT	.	TRBV7-7	TRBJ2-3	TRBD2
CASSEGESYNEQFF	TGTGCCAGCAGTGAAGGAGAGTCTTACAATGAGCAGTTCTTC	.	TRBV6-1	TRBJ2-1	.
CASSSRQGGNQPQHF	TGTGCCAGCAGCTCAAGACAGGGTGGAAATCAGCCCCAGCATTTT	once	TRBV7-8	TRBJ1-5	TRBD1
CASSLSRGGAGEQFF	TGTGCCAGCAGCTTATCTCGCGGGGGGGCAGGTGAGCAGTTCTTC	.	TRBV7-2	TRBJ2-1	TRBD2
CASSAPGTGLYEQYF	TGTGCCAGTAGTGCCCCCGGGACAGGGTTGTACGAGCAGTACTTC	few	TRBV19	TRBJ2-7	TRBD1
CASSGLAGEGSSYNEQFF	TGTGCCAGCAGCGGACTAGCGGGAGAGGGTTCCTCCTACAATGAGCAGTTCTTC	.	TRBV11-2	TRBJ2-1	TRBD2
CASSFRTSGTHETQYF	TGTGCCAGCAGCTTTCGGACTAGCGGGACTCACGAGACCCAGTACTTC	.	TRBV5-6	TRBJ2-5	TRBD2
CASSVGGVTNEQYF	TGTGCCAGCAGCGTGGGAGGCGTGACTAACGAGCAGTACTTC	.	TRBV9	TRBJ2-7	.
CASSSEGGWQRSGNTIYF	TGTGCCAGCAGCTCAGAGGGGGGGTGGCAAAGGTCTGGAAACACCATATATTTT	.	TRBV9	TRBJ1-3	.
CASGLVVQGTTEAFF	TGTGCTAGTGGTTTGGTAGTGCAGGGTACCACTGAAGCTTTCTTT	.	TRBV12-5	TRBJ1-1	.
CASSTQLAPPYF	TGTGCCAGTAGTACACAACTAGCGCCCCCGTACTTC	few	TRBV19	TRBJ2-4	TRBD2